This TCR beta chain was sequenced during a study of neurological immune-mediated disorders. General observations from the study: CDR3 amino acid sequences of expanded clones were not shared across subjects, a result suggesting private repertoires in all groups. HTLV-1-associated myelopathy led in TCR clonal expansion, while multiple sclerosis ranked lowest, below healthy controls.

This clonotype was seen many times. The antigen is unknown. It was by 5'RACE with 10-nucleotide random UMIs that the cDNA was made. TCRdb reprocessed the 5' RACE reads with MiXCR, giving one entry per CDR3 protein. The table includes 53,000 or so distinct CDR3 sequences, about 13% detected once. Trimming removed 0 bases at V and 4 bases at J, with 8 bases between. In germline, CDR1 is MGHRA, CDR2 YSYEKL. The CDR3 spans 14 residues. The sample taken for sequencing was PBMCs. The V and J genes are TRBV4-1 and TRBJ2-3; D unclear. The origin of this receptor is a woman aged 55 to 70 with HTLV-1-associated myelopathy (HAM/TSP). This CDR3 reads CASSQDELADTQYF. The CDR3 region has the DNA TGCGCCAGCAGCCAAGATGAGCTTGCAGATACGCAGTATTTT.